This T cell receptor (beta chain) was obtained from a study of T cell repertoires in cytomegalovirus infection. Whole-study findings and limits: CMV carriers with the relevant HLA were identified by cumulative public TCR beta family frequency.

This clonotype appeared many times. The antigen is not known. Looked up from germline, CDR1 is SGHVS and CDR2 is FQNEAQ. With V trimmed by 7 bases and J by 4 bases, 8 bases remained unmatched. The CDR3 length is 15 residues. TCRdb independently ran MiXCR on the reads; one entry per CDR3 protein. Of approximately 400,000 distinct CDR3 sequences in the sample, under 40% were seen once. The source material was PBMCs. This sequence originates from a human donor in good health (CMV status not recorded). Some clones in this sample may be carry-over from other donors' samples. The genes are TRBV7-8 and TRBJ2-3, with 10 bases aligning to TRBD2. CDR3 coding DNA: TGTGCCAGCACCGGGACTAGCGCCGGGTCAGATACGCAGTATTTT. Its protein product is CASTGTSAGSDTQYF.